What follows describes a single T cell receptor (beta chain). The data stem from a study of OX40 agonist ivuxolimab in advanced cancers. Across the study: In this trial design, patients received ivuxolimab intravenously at 0.01 to 10 mg/kg every 2 weeks. One hepatocellular carcinoma and a couple of cutaneous melanoma patients partially responded.

CDR3 size: 10 residues. The V and J ends lost 6 bases and 13 bases respectively, with 13 bases between them. The germline gives CDR1 DFQATT, CDR2 SNEGSKA (reference sequence). Measured with immunoSEQ multiplex PCR; TCRdb has only the in-frame clones, and not every one. Among about 25,000 clones, 60% to 85% were seen once, and the ten largest hold roughly 12%. This receptor was identified in an adult with an advanced solid tumor such as melanoma, head and neck, liver or kidney cancer. The sample was CD4+ or CD8+ T cells sorted from blood, taken in a trial of the OX40 agonist ivuxolimab. The rearrangement uses TRBV20-1 and TRBJ2-1; either TRBD1 or TRBD2 may fit D (5 bases each). CDR3 DNA: TGCAGTGCATCATTAGGGGACCAGTTCTTC. It specifies CSASLGDQFF.